These 29 T cell receptor beta chains share one sample of origin, sequenced in a study of T cell changes during pregnancy in multiple sclerosis. Clones were read by immunoSEQ multiplex PCR, and TCRdb kept only the in-frame ones, dropping some. Of about 28,000 clones detected, around 90% appear once; the ten largest clones hold about 4.9%. The sample was peripheral blood, taken in the first trimester of pregnancy. All receptors derive from a female donor in good health, enrolled as a control in a pregnancy study.

This chain uses TRBV11-3 with TRBJ2-3, with 11 bases lining up with TRBD2. Germline values: CDR1 SGHNT, CDR2 YENEEA. J was trimmed by 1 base and V by 2 bases; bases with no gene match: 2. CDR3 length: 16 residues. CDR3 in amino acids: CASSLQTSGGTDTQYF. The DNA for the CDR3 is TGTGCCAGCAGCTTACAGACTAGCGGGGGCACAGATACGCAGTATTTT.

This chain uses TRBV7-9 with TRBJ2-6; D not resolved. The germline CDR1 and CDR2 sequences are SEHNR and FQNEAQ (reference sequence). V was cut by 3 bases and J by 0 bases, with 9 bases left in between. The CDR3 contains 16 residues. CDR3 sequence reads: CASSFGRSSGANVLTF. Written as DNA, the CDR3 is TGTGCCAGCAGCTTCGGCCGGAGCTCTGGGGCCAACGTCCTGACTTTC.

V and J are TRBV6-5 and TRBJ2-1; 12 bases line up with TRBD2. Trimming at V came to 4 bases and at J to 5 bases, leaving 3 bases not matched to a gene. The CDR3 covers 15 residues. Germline CDR1 MNHEY, CDR2 SVGAGI. DNA for the CDR3: TGTGCCAGCAGTTCACTAGCGGGGGGCCACAATGAGCAGTTCTTC. This sequence encodes CASSSLAGGHNEQFF.

This clone was seen a single time. The chain carries TRBV6-6 and TRBJ2-7; TRBD1 matches at 7 bases. Losses at the gene ends were 5 bases for V and 12 bases for J; bases not matched to a gene: 7. Germline V gene sequence: CDR1 MNHNY, CDR2 SVGAGI (reference sequence). The CDR3 consists of 11 residues. The CDR3 DNA follows: TGTGCCAGCAGTGAGAGACAGGGTGCGTACTTC. The encoded protein is CASSERQGAYF.

The genes are TRBV11-2 and TRBJ1-6, with 7 nucleotides matching TRBD1. The CDR3 is 18 residues long. In germline, CDR1 is SGHAT, CDR2 FQNNGV. After removal of 1 base from V and 8 bases from J, the junction contained 14 bases not matched to a gene. CDR3 bases: TGTGCCAGCAGCTTAGGAGTGGACAGGTTGTTGTTCCATTCACCCCTCCACTTT. Protein sequence: CASSLGVDRLLFHSPLHF.

V is TRBV7-2 and J is TRBJ1-5; a possible D gene is TRBD1 (5 bases). The germline gives CDR1 SGHTA, CDR2 FQGNSA. The CDR3 is made up of 16 amino acids. V was shortened by 0 bases and J by 1 base, with 10 bases between the two germline ends. DNA for the CDR3: TGTGCCAGCAGCTTAGCCCCGGGGGTAAGCAATCAGCCCCAGCATTTT. It specifies CASSLAPGVSNQPQHF.

In regard to this clone: Other DNA sequences in this sample translate to the same CDR3. The J gene is TRBJ2-7, the V gene TRBV5-1, with D unresolved. V lost 0 bases to trimming and J lost 1 base, with 8 bases between them. This CDR3 spans 14 amino acids. Germline V gene lookup returns CDR1 SGHRS and CDR2 YFSETQ. CDR3: CASSLGERSYEQYF. CDR3 in DNA: TGCGCCAGCAGCTTGGGTGAACGGTCCTACGAGCAGTACTTC.

J is TRBJ2-2 and V is TRBV11-2; D possibly corresponds to TRBD1 (5 bases). CDR1 SGHAT and CDR2 FQNNGV come from the germline V gene. Trimming cost V 3 bases and J 7 bases, with 9 bases left between them. The CDR3 spans 13 residues. The CDR3 nucleotides are TGTGCCAGCAGCTTTCAGGGTGTCGGGGAGCTGTTTTTT. This translates into CASSFQGVGELFF.

This chain links TRBV10-3 with TRBJ2-7; D is possibly TRBD2 (5 bases). Trimming took 3 bases from V and 7 from J, leaving 19 bases between them. This CDR3 is built from 15 residues. Germline assignment: CDR1 ENHRY and CDR2 SYGVKD. CDR3 coding DNA: TGTGCCATCAGTGATCTAGCCCCCGCATCTCGAGAGCAGTACTTC. It is translated as CAISDLAPASREQYF.

The gene calls are TRBV5-8 and TRBJ2-5, with 9 bases lining up with TRBD2. Losses at the gene ends were 3 bases for V and 2 bases for J; bases not matched to a gene: 5. Germline V lookup: CDR1 SGHTS, CDR2 YDEGEE. The CDR3 spans 15 residues. The CDR3 bases are TGTGCCAGCAGCTCGCGGGGGGGCGATCAAGAGACCCAGTACTTC. Encoded protein: CASSSRGGDQETQYF.

The chain carries TRBV7-9 and TRBJ1-1; 7 positions agree with TRBD1. The CDR3 runs 15 residues. CDR1 SEHNR and CDR2 FQNEAQ come from the germline V gene (reference sequence). With V trimmed by 4 bases and J by 2 bases, 7 bases remained unmatched. The CDR3 DNA is TGTGCCAGCAGCTCCGAAGGACAGGCCAACACTGAAGCTTTCTTT. The encoded protein is CASSSEGQANTEAFF.

The chain has TRBV18 and TRBJ2-5; 9 bases agree with TRBD2. V trimming: 4 bases; J trimming: 6 bases; junction bases outside the gene matches: 9. Germline values: CDR1 KGHSH, CDR2 LQKENI. CDR3 length: 15 residues. The CDR3, as DNA: TGTGCCAGCTCACAGGGTAGCGGGAGTAGCAAGACCCAGTACTTC. This codes for CASSQGSGSSKTQYF. The full variable domain, completed using reference TRBV18 and TRBJ2-5, is NAGVMQNPRHLVRRRGQEARLRCSPMKGHSHVYWYRQLPEEGLKFMVYLQKENIIDESGMPKERFSAEFPKEGPSILRIQQVVRGDSAAYFCASSQGSGSSKTQYFGPGTRLLVL.

The chain has TRBV5-4 and TRBJ1-2; 10 bases map to TRBD1. Trimming cost V 3 bases and J 2 bases; bases outside gene matches: 1. CDR3 length equals 14 residues. Germline CDR1 reads SGHNT; CDR2 reads YYREEE (reference sequence). CDR3 nucleotide sequence: TGTGCCAGCAGCTGGACAGGGGGGAACTATGGCTACACCTTC. Translating gives CASSWTGGNYGYTF. Based on the CDR3 plus reference TRBV5-4 and TRBJ1-2, the full variable domain is ETGVTQSPTHLIKTRGQQVTLRCSSQSGHNTVSWYQQALGQGPQFIFQYYREEENGRGNFPPRFSGLQFPNYSSELNVNALELDDSALYLCASSWTGGNYGYTFGSGTRLTVV.

This chain links TRBV19 with TRBJ2-1, with 8 bases matching TRBD1. Germline V CDR1 and CDR2: LNHDA, SQIVND (reference sequence). The J segment lost 13 bases and the V segment lost 1 base, leaving 6 bases of the junction unmatched. This CDR3 is built from 13 residues. The CDR3 protein is CASSIVRGTGQFF. In DNA form, the CDR3 reads TGTGCCAGTAGTATAGTACGGGGGACAGGTCAGTTCTTC. Filled out from reference TRBV19 and TRBJ2-1, the complete variable domain reads DGGITQSPKYLFRKEGQNVTLSCEQNLNHDAMYWYRQDPGQGLRLIYYSQIVNDFQKGDIAEGYSVSREKKESFPLTVTSAQKNPTAFYLCASSIVRGTGQFFGPGTRLTVL.

This clone was detected only once. The gene calls are TRBV5-8 and TRBJ2-7; D might be TRBD1 (6 bases). Germline CDR1 SGHTS, CDR2 YDEGEE. This CDR3 spans 13 amino acids. The V and J ends lost 4 bases and 3 bases respectively, with 11 bases between them. Here the CDR3 DNA reads TGTGCCAGCAGCATACAGGGCAGCTACGAGCAGTACTTC. Residues: CASSIQGSYEQYF.

The CDR3 sequence: CASSSMTGSQYF. CDR3 DNA: TGTGCCAGCAGTTCCATGACGGGGTCGCAGTATTTT. The chain is built from TRBV27 and TRBJ2-3, with D possibly matching TRBD2 (5 bases). The length of the CDR3 is 12 residues. CDR1 is MNHEY, CDR2 SMNVEV, per germline (reference sequence). V was clipped by 4 bases and J by 10 bases, with 12 bases between them.

V is TRBV27 and J is TRBJ2-5; 9 bases align to TRBD2. Judging by the DNA end, TRBJ2-7 fits better; the J call may be wrong. Looked up from germline, CDR1 is MNHEY and CDR2 is SMNVEV (reference sequence). This CDR3 is built from 15 residues. CDR3 residues: CASSSTFSGSREQYF. In DNA, the CDR3 is TGTGCCAGCAGTTCGACGTTTAGCGGGAGCCGCGAGCAGTACTTC.

Remarks on this clone: The same CDR3 also results from other DNA sequences found in this sample. The chain carries TRBV29-1 and TRBJ2-7, with 11 bases that match TRBD1. Germline V gene lookup returns CDR1 SQVTM and CDR2 ANQGSEA. V dropped 0 bases and J dropped 3; count of bases not matched to a gene: 4. There are 15 residues in the CDR3. For the CDR3, the DNA is TGCAGCGTTGAAGATTGGGGACAGGGGGGCTACGAGCAGTACTTC. This sequence encodes CSVEDWGQGGYEQYF.

V usage is TRBV25-1 and J usage is TRBJ1-4; 8 bases align to TRBD1. The germline CDR1 and CDR2 sequences are MGHDK and SYGVNS. The CDR3 is made up of 15 amino acids. V lost 7 bases and J lost 7; bases outside the gene matches: 11. The CDR3 sequence: CASTTGGTGGEKLFF. DNA of the CDR3: TGTGCCAGCACCACAGGGGGAACAGGGGGTGAAAAACTGTTTTTT.

Here the CDR3 reads CASSQGVHYEQYF. CDR3 bases: TGTGCCAGCAGCCAAGGAGTCCACTACGAGCAGTACTTC. The chain recombines TRBV14 with TRBJ2-7; no reliable D call. CDR1 SGHDN and CDR2 FVKESK come from the germline V gene. The CDR3 is 13 residues long. Between the trimmed V and J ends, which lost 1 base and 3 bases, there was a span of 7 bases.

The chain has TRBV11-2 and TRBJ2-1; D remains ambiguous. The CDR3 totals 12 residues. Trimming shortened V by 2 bases and J by 6 bases, and 5 bases separated the two germline ends. Looked up from germline, CDR1 is SGHAT and CDR2 is FQNNGV. The CDR3 DNA sequence: TGTGCCAGCAGCTTAATCAGCAATGAGCAGTTCTTC. Protein: CASSLISNEQFF.

The chain has TRBV7-2 and TRBJ1-3; D uncertain. CDR1 is SGHTA, CDR2 FQGNSA, per germline. CDR3 size: 16 residues. V lost 2 bases and J lost 0, with 11 bases in between. In DNA form, the CDR3 reads TGTGCCAGCAGCTTACGAGGCGAGACCTCTGGAAACACCATATATTTT. This codes for CASSLRGETSGNTIYF.

This clone was recorded a few times. This sequence joins TRBV19 and TRBJ1-2; D is uncertain. CDR1 and CDR2 from the germline V gene are LNHDA and SQIVND (reference sequence). The V gene lost 4 bases and the J gene lost 9 bases, with 21 bases spanning the gap. The length of the CDR3 is 15 residues. The CDR3 DNA follows: TGTGCCAGTAGTAAGGCCAGGAACTCACTTGCTAGCTACACCTTC. Amino acids: CASSKARNSLASYTF.

V is TRBV18 and J is TRBJ2-7; tentative D call: TRBD2 (5 bases). CDR3 size: 12 residues. V was shortened by 2 bases and J by 3 bases, with 5 bases between the two germline ends. Germline values: CDR1 KGHSH, CDR2 LQKENI. The CDR3 loop is CASSPAGYEQYF. In DNA form, the CDR3 reads TGTGCCAGCTCACCAGCGGGCTACGAGCAGTACTTC.

V is TRBV20-1 and J is TRBJ1-1; no definite D call. Germline CDR1 and CDR2: DFQATT and SNEGSKA (reference sequence). This CDR3 is built from 11 residues. V was cut by 8 bases and J by 1 base, with 8 bases left in between. CDR3 DNA sequence: TGCAGTTTGCCTAGGAACACTGAAGCTTTCTTT. Translating it yields CSLPRNTEAFF.

J is TRBJ2-1 and V is TRBV11-2; 8 positions match TRBD1. The germline CDR1 and CDR2 sequences are SGHAT and FQNNGV. The CDR3 length is 15 residues. Germline trimming cut 4 bases from V and 6 bases from J; bases unmatched to any gene: 8. DNA for the CDR3: TGTGCCAGCAGCTCGACAGGGGAGTATGTCAATGAGCAGTTCTTC. This gives the protein CASSSTGEYVNEQFF.

The chain carries TRBV19 and TRBJ2-3; D remains unclear. Germline loops: CDR1 LNHDA, CDR2 SQIVND (reference sequence). The CDR3 loop spans 11 amino acids. Trimming pared 6 bases from V and 4 bases from J, leaving 5 bases between. CDR3 DNA sequence: TGTGCCAGTAGCTCCGCAGATACGCAGTATTTT. It encodes CASSSADTQYF.

In its sample, this clone was seen once. The J gene is TRBJ2-1, the V gene TRBV11-2, with 9 bases that match TRBD1. This CDR3 has 19 residues. Germline CDR1 and CDR2: SGHAT and FQNNGV. Trimming cost V 3 bases and J 3 bases; bases outside gene matches: 15. This chain's CDR3 is CASSFTPHRDRDFYNEQFF. The CDR3 DNA follows: TGTGCCAGCAGCTTTACTCCGCACCGGGACAGGGATTTCTACAATGAGCAGTTCTTC.

Only one count was recorded for this clone. The chain couples TRBV25-1 to TRBJ1-1, with TRBD1 matching over 8 bases. This CDR3 spans 13 amino acids. In germline, CDR1 is MGHDK, CDR2 SYGVNS. With 3 bases clipped from V and 10 bases from J, the junction kept 7 bases outside the gene matches. CDR3 sequence: CASSEDRVSGAFF. CDR3 bases: TGTGCCAGCAGTGAGGACAGGGTATCCGGAGCTTTCTTT.